These 17 T cell receptor beta chains were sequenced from one sample in a study of blood T cell repertoires in COVID-19. The repertoire was sequenced with immunoSEQ multiplex PCR; TCRdb's copy has only in-frame clones and lacks some. The repertoire holds 400,000 or so clones, with 80% to 90% as singletons. Sequencing was performed on PBMCs or T cells enriched from blood (not recorded which). The receptors shown here come from a man aged 25-40 years who had recovered from COVID-19.

The V gene is TRBV29-1, the J gene TRBJ2-1; 8 bases map to TRBD2. CDR3 size: 17 residues. CDR1 and CDR2 (germline): SQVTM, ANQGSEA. V was clipped by 0 bases and J by 7 bases; unmatched bases: 14. The CDR3, as DNA: TGCAGCGTTGAAGAGGATCAGGCAGCGGGAGTGAGTAATGAGCAGTTCTTC. This encodes CSVEEDQAAGVSNEQFF.

CDR3 nucleotide sequence: TGTGCCAGCAGTCTCTACAGGGAACAACGCTACGAGCAGTACTTC. It is translated as CASSLYREQRYEQYF. This chain joins TRBV27 and TRBJ2-7, with D possibly matching TRBD1 (6 bases). The CDR3 covers 15 residues. Germline V gene data show CDR1 as MNHEY and CDR2 as SMNVEV (reference sequence). Trimming pared 5 bases from V and 3 bases from J, leaving 17 bases between.

The rearrangement links TRBV6-1 to TRBJ1-2; D unresolved. Trimming took off 2 bases at V and 8 bases at J, with 15 bases between the two ends. This CDR3 has 14 amino acids. CDR1 and CDR2 (germline): MNHNS, SASEGT. The CDR3 DNA sequence: TGTGCCAGCAGTGAAATAAGCACTATCGACGGCTACACCTTC. Its protein product is CASSEISTIDGYTF.

The rearrangement joins TRBV27 to TRBJ2-7; 7 bases line up with TRBD1. The ends lost 4 bases at V and 6 bases at J; junction bases unmatched: 9. CDR1 MNHEY and CDR2 SMNVEV come from the germline V gene (reference sequence). There are 14 residues in the CDR3. The CDR3 DNA follows: TGTGCCAGCAGTTCCAGACAGGGTGTGAGCGAGCAGTACTTC. Its protein product is CASSSRQGVSEQYF.

V is TRBV3-1 (or the pseudogene TRBV3-2) and J is TRBJ2-7; 7 nucleotides agree with TRBD2. From germline, CDR1 is LGHDT and CDR2 YNNKEL (reference sequence). CDR3 size: 13 residues. Trimming cost V 4 bases and J 6 bases; bases outside gene matches: 6. The CDR3 loop reads CASSLLGGSEQYF. The DNA of the CDR3 is TGTGCCAGCAGCCTTCTCGGGGGGTCCGAGCAGTACTTC.

V is TRBV2 and J is TRBJ1-1, with TRBD1 identical over 7 bases. V dropped 4 bases and J dropped 1; count of bases not matched to a gene: 3. The germline V gene encodes CDR1 SNHLY and CDR2 FYNNEI. The CDR3 loop spans 14 amino acids. The CDR3: CASSAGTANTEAFF. In DNA, the CDR3 is TGTGCCAGCAGTGCCGGGACAGCGAACACTGAAGCTTTCTTT. The full variable domain, completed using reference TRBV2 and TRBJ1-1, is EPEVTQTPSHQVTQMGQEVILRCVPISNHLYFYWYRQILGQKVEFLVSFYNNEISEKSEIFDDQFSVERPDGSNFTLKIRSTKLEDSAMYFCASSAGTANTEAFFGQGTRLTVV.

The CDR3 bases are TGTGCCAGAAACCTTACTAGCGGCGATACCGGGGAGCTGTTTTTT. The encoded protein is CARNLTSGDTGELFF. The chain uses TRBV5-3 and TRBJ2-2; 8 bases are shared with TRBD2. TRBV5-3 falls under the ORF class, with uncertain function. The CDR3 has 15 amino acids. The V gene end was trimmed by 6 bases and the J gene end by 5 bases; junction bases not matched to a gene: 9.

The gene calls are TRBV5-4 and TRBJ2-1; 9 nucleotides match TRBD1. The CDR3 totals 16 residues. V was clipped by 4 bases and J by 1 base; unmatched bases: 6. Germline CDR1 and CDR2: SGHNT and YYREEE (reference sequence). This CDR3 is CASSPETGGSYNEQFF. CDR3 bases: TGTGCCAGCAGCCCGGAGACAGGGGGGTCCTACAATGAGCAGTTCTTC.

The chain links TRBV27 to TRBJ2-3; 10 bases are shared with TRBD1. The V gene's germline CDR1 is MNHEY and CDR2 SMNVEV (reference sequence). Trimming took 1 base from V and 0 from J; bases not matched to a gene: 7. The CDR3 has 18 amino acids. The CDR3 is CASSLWGTGATSTDTQYF. CDR3 in DNA: TGTGCCAGCAGTTTATGGGGGACAGGGGCGACTAGCACAGATACGCAGTATTTT.

This chain uses TRBV5-1 with TRBJ2-1; tentative D call: TRBD1 (6 bases). Per germline, CDR1 SGHRS and CDR2 YFSETQ. The CDR3 extends over 12 amino acids. With 5 bases removed from V and 7 bases from J, the gap between germline ends came to 10 bases. CDR3 sequence reads: CASRSGANEQFF. The CDR3 nucleotides are TGCGCCAGCAGATCAGGGGCTAATGAGCAGTTCTTC.

This sequence joins TRBV6-5 and TRBJ2-7, with 14 bases fitting TRBD2. The V segment lost 8 bases and the J segment 3 bases; nucleotides outside the gene matches: 0. The CDR3 contains 13 residues. CDR1 is MNHEY, CDR2 SVGAGI, per germline. CDR3 coding DNA: TGTGCCAGCGGGACTAGCGGGAGCTACGAGCAGTACTTC. It translates to CASGTSGSYEQYF.

V gene TRBV6-5 combines with J gene TRBJ2-7, with TRBD2 matching over 13 bases. The junction had 7 bases not matched to a gene; V was cut back by 6 bases and J by 8 bases. Germline CDR1 reads MNHEY; CDR2 reads SVGAGI. This CDR3 region has 14 residues. Written as DNA, the CDR3 is TGTGCCAGCAGGGGGCCTGGGACTAGCGGGAAGCAGTACTTC. Its translation: CASRGPGTSGKQYF.

This chain uses TRBV3-1 (or the pseudogene TRBV3-2) with TRBJ2-2; 7 bases align to TRBD1. The V gene's germline CDR1 is LGHDT and CDR2 YNNKEL (reference sequence). CDR3 length equals 17 residues. V lost 0 bases to trimming and J lost 7 bases; unmatched junction nucleotides: 11. CDR3 loop: CASSQDKGARLVGELFF. Written as DNA, the CDR3 is TGTGCCAGCAGCCAAGATAAGGGGGCGCGATTAGTCGGGGAGCTGTTTTTT.

CDR3 amino acids: CASSYSGEPNQPQHF. The CDR3 DNA is TGTGCCAGCAGTTACTCCGGGGAACCCAATCAGCCCCAGCATTTT. The chain carries TRBV6-5 and TRBJ1-5, with D uncertain. CDR3 size: 15 residues. V dropped 0 bases and J dropped 3 bases, with 9 bases sitting between them. CDR1 and CDR2 from the germline V gene are MNHEY and SVGAGI.

This chain uses TRBV28 with TRBJ1-5; maybe TRBD1 (5 bases). Germline V lookup: CDR1 MDHEN, CDR2 SYDVKM. The CDR3 spans 15 residues. The ends were cut back, 4 bases at V and 2 bases at J, with 12 bases in the middle. For the CDR3, the DNA is TGTGCCAGCAGTTCGGGACTCCCGGGCAATCAGCCCCAGCATTTT. Residues: CASSSGLPGNQPQHF.

This chain connects TRBV24-1 to TRBJ2-3, with 7 nucleotides matching TRBD1. V lost 3 bases to trimming and J lost 5 bases; unmatched junction nucleotides: 7. The CDR3 loop spans 15 amino acids. CDR1 and CDR2 (germline): KGHDR, SFDVKD. The CDR3 is CATSDGLQGKDTQYF. The CDR3 nucleotides read TGTGCCACCAGTGATGGTCTACAGGGGAAAGATACGCAGTATTTT.

The chain uses TRBV19 and TRBJ2-5; D might be TRBD2 (7 bases). Trimming left V 8 bases short and J 5 bases short, with 15 bases between. Per the germline V gene, CDR1 is LNHDA and CDR2 is SQIVND (reference sequence). CDR3 length equals 13 residues. The CDR3, as DNA: TGTGCCAGTTCAAAGGGGGGGCCGGAGACCCAGTACTTC. Amino acid sequence: CASSKGGPETQYF.